This TCR beta chain was documented in a study of T cell responses to AZD1222 COVID-19 vaccine. Study results and caveats: Receipt of two AZD1222 doses was followed by a rise in Spike-specific TCR breadth and depth. It was only a handful of AZD1222 recipients who were seropositive at baseline. Donors, mostly white British, included more females; clonal diversity was possibly underestimated.

Sequencing was performed with immunoSEQ multiplex PCR; in TCRdb, only in-frame clones are kept and a portion is missing. In the table there are 130,000 or so clones, 75% to 95% of which are singletons. Worth noting for this clone: Its antigen is not identified.

Germline assignment: CDR1 SGHNT and CDR2 YENEEA. This CDR3 has 14 amino acids. V shed 5 bases and J shed 5 bases, with 13 bases lying between them. The receptor was isolated from an adult who received the AZD1222 COVID-19 vaccine. Here the sequenced sample was peripheral blood, taken 28 days after the second AZD1222 dose. This chain links TRBV11-3 with TRBJ2-1; D ambiguous. CDR3 nucleotides: TGTGCCAGCAGCCTATGGACCGAGCACAATGAGCAGTTCTTC. Amino acid sequence: CASSLWTEHNEQFF.